These T cell receptor beta chains were read from a single sample in a study of blood T cell repertoires in COVID-19. The repertoire was sequenced with immunoSEQ multiplex PCR; TCRdb's copy has only in-frame clones and lacks some. Here the sample spans tens of thousands of clones, roughly 78% being singletons. Specimen: peripheral blood. These receptors were collected from a woman in her seventies with acute or convalescent COVID-19. Both conserved end residues are part of each CDR3. Each record gives: clone size, D gene, V gene, J gene, CDR3 DNA, CDR3 protein. A D gene is named only where the DNA matches it firmly. Size tells how often a clone was seen (once, few, many) or the class of an expanded clone, and some rows leave it out.

NA	NA	TRBV7-3	TRBJ2-3	TGTGCCAGCAGCCGAGCGGGCGGAAGCACAGATACGCAGTATTTT	CASSRAGGSTDTQYF
NA	TRBD1	TRBV19	TRBJ2-7	TGTGCCAGTAGTATGGTTGGACAGGGAACCTACGAGCAGTACTTC	CASSMVGQGTYEQYF
NA	TRBD1	TRBV6-5	TRBJ1-2	TGTGCCAGCAGTTCTGGGGACAGCCACTATGGCTACACCTTC	CASSSGDSHYGYTF
NA	TRBD1	TRBV7-2	TRBJ2-7	TGTGCCAGCAGCTTAGGTTTAGGGGGCCTCTCCTACGAGCAGTACTTC	CASSLGLGGLSYEQYF
once	TRBD1	TRBV29-1	TRBJ2-2	TGCAGCGTTGGGTTGATGGGACAGAGGAACACCGGGGAGCTGTTTTTT	CSVGLMGQRNTGELFF
NA	TRBD1	TRBV7-6	TRBJ2-7	TGTGCCAGCAGCCAGGGGGTGGGGACAGGGGTCTACGAGCAGTACTTC	CASSQGVGTGVYEQYF
many	NA	TRBV7-9	TRBJ2-1	TGTGCCAGCAGCTTACTTGGGGGGGCTTCCTACAATGAGCAGTTCTTC	CASSLLGGASYNEQFF
NA	TRBD1	TRBV4-3	TRBJ1-2	TGCGCCAGCAGCCATTCCTTAAGCGGGACAGGGGGCTACTATGGCTACACCTTC	CASSHSLSGTGGYYGYTF
NA	TRBD1	TRBV6-4	TRBJ2-3	TGTGCCAGCAGTGCGACAGGGGGCACAGATACGCAGTATTTT	CASSATGGTDTQYF
once	TRBD1	TRBV14	TRBJ1-1	TGTGCCAGCAGCCGTCGACAGGGAAACACTGAAGCTTTCTTT	CASSRRQGNTEAFF
NA	NA	TRBV4-3	TRBJ1-4	TGCGCCAGCAGCCATGATGGGCCCTCGCAACCTTATGAAAAACTGTTTTTT	CASSHDGPSQPYEKLFF
NA	NA	TRBV5-4	TRBJ1-1	TGTGCCAGCAGTCCGGTGGGGAGGGGTGCGGAAGCTTTCTTT	CASSPVGRGAEAFF
NA	TRBD1	TRBV30	TRBJ2-7	TGTGCCTGGAGTCACGGGACAGGGGGCCGGTACGAGCAGTACTTC	CAWSHGTGGRYEQYF
NA	TRBD1	TRBV2	TRBJ2-1	TGTGCCAGCAGGACAGGGGGCGCTTACAATGAGCAGTTCTTC	CASRTGGAYNEQFF
NA	TRBD1	TRBV10-3	TRBJ1-6	TGTGCCATCAGTGGGGGACAGTATAATTCACCCCTCCACTTT	CAISGGQYNSPLHF
once	NA	TRBV25-1	TRBJ1-2	TGTGCCAGCGGAGGTAGACGCGAGGGCTACACCTTC	CASGGRREGYTF
NA	NA	TRBV9	TRBJ1-1	TGTGCCAGCAGCGTAGGCCCAGCTGGAGCTGAAATTGAAGCTTTCTTT	CASSVGPAGAEIEAFF
NA	NA	TRBV7-9	TRBJ1-2	TGTGCCAGCAGCCCAGAGGGCTATGGCTACACCTTC	CASSPEGYGYTF
NA	NA	TRBV19	TRBJ2-1	TGTGCCAGTAGTCCCTCCGTTGGGACAGGGCGGGCTAGCGGGGGCAATGAGCAGTTCTTC	CASSPSVGTGRASGGNEQFF
NA	TRBD1	TRBV28	TRBJ1-2	TGTGCCAGCAGCACACACAGGGGGCTAAACTATGGCTACACCTTC	CASSTHRGLNYGYTF
once	NA	TRBV19	TRBJ2-5	TGTGCCAGTAGTATGACTAGTTTAGGAGAGACCCAGTACTTC	CASSMTSLGETQYF
NA	NA	TRBV11-2	TRBJ2-7	TGTGCCAGCAGCTTAATGGCGACAGGTTCCTACTACGAGCAGTACTTC	CASSLMATGSYYEQYF
NA	NA	TRBV4-2	TRBJ2-7	TGTGCCAGCAGCCAACCGTTGGGGCTGGAGCAGTACTTC	CASSQPLGLEQYF
many	TRBD1	TRBV25-1	TRBJ2-7	TGTGCCAGCAGTGCCGACAGGGTTCCCTACGAGCAGTACTTC	CASSADRVPYEQYF
NA	TRBD1	TRBV28	TRBJ1-2	TGTGCCAGCAGTTCAGGACAGGGGAACTATGGCTACACCTTC	CASSSGQGNYGYTF
many	NA	TRBV20-1	TRBJ2-7	TGCAGTGCTAGTAGGGGGGGCGTCTACGAGCAGTACTTC	CSASRGGVYEQYF
once	NA	TRBV4-2	TRBJ1-1	TGTGCCAGCAGCCAATCGGTGGTACTTGGGAACACTGAAGCTTTCTTT	CASSQSVVLGNTEAFF
once	NA	TRBV6-5	TRBJ2-3	TGTGCCAGCAGTTACTCTGGGCCAGCGGGTACAGATACGCAGTATTTT	CASSYSGPAGTDTQYF
NA	NA	TRBV5-1	TRBJ2-7	TGCGCCAGCAGCGAGAGAACAGGGAGCCATCCCTACGAGCAGTACTTC	CASSERTGSHPYEQYF
NA	NA	TRBV30	TRBJ1-6	TGTGCCTGGAATAGGGAGCGCCCAAATTCACCCCTCCACTTT	CAWNRERPNSPLHF
NA	NA	TRBV5-8	TRBJ1-4	TGTGCCAGCAGCTTACAGGGTTTTAATGAAAAACTGTTTTTT	CASSLQGFNEKLFF
NA	TRBD2	TRBV11-2	TRBJ2-5	TGTGCCAGCAGCCCACCTAGCGGCCAAGAGACCCAGTACTTC	CASSPPSGQETQYF
NA	NA	TRBV6-5	TRBJ1-4	TGTGCCAGTCAGTCATTGGGGCGGGGGAATGAAAAACTGTTTTTT	CASQSLGRGNEKLFF
NA	TRBD1	TRBV6-5	TRBJ2-7	TGTGCCAGCAGTCACAGGGGAAACTACGAGCAGTACTTC	CASSHRGNYEQYF
NA	TRBD2	TRBV28	TRBJ2-7	TGTGCCAGCAGTACTCCGGGACTAGCGGGAGAGGTCGAGCAGTACTTC	CASSTPGLAGEVEQYF
NA	NA	TRBV6-5	TRBJ2-7	TGTGCCAGCACCGACAGGCTCTACGAGCAGTACTTC	CASTDRLYEQYF
NA	TRBD1	TRBV5-4	TRBJ2-1	TGTGCCAGCAGCTTGGCTGTGTCAGGGGGATCCTACAATGAGCAGTTCTTC	CASSLAVSGGSYNEQFF
few	TRBD1	TRBV28	TRBJ1-2	TGTGCCAGCAGTTTGGGGGACAGTTTACGAAACTATGGCTACACCTTC	CASSLGDSLRNYGYTF
NA	NA	TRBV5-1	TRBJ2-1	TGCGCCAGCAGCTTTTTCAGGGGTCCCTACAATGAGCAGTTCTTC	CASSFFRGPYNEQFF
NA	NA	TRBV19	TRBJ1-5	TGTGCCAGTACCCAAGGAGGGGCGCGCAATCAGCCCCAGCATTTT	CASTQGGARNQPQHF
NA	NA	TRBV6-1	TRBJ2-2	TGTGCCAGCAGTGAAGCGGGGTTGGGGCAACTGACCGGGGAGCTGTTTTTT	CASSEAGLGQLTGELFF
NA	TRBD1	TRBV19	TRBJ2-7	TGTGCCAGTAGCAATCTCCGGGACAGGGGCAACTACGAGCAGTACTTC	CASSNLRDRGNYEQYF
once	NA	TRBV18	TRBJ2-3	TGTGCCAGCTCACCAAGCGGAATTAGCACAGATACGCAGTATTTT	CASSPSGISTDTQYF
NA	NA	TRBV30	TRBJ1-2	TGTGCCTGGACAAGGGGTAACTATGGCTACACCTTC	CAWTRGNYGYTF
NA	NA	TRBV19	TRBJ1-4	TGTGCCAGTAGCCCAGTGGATGAAAAACTGTTTTTT	CASSPVDEKLFF
NA	TRBD2	TRBV3-1/TRBV3-2	TRBJ2-1	TGTGCCAGCAGCCAAACTAGCGGTGAGCAGTTCTTC	CASSQTSGEQFF
NA	NA	TRBV29-1	TRBJ2-1	TGCAGCGCCCCAGACCCGGACACTTACAATGAGCAGTTCTTC	CSAPDPDTYNEQFF